This T cell receptor (beta chain) stems from a study of Graves' ophthalmopathy and Graves' hyperthyroidism. Overall study findings and caveats: Detected in blood as well were most expanded thyroid clonotypes with frequency above 0.001. For predicting ophthalmopathy progression, the model had 60% to 71% sensitivity and approximately 72% specificity.

RNA transcripts were the template, and TCR beta CDR3 regions were amplified from them. Second-round multiplex PCR followed a first-round RT-PCR using HTBI primers. TCRdb re-called the multiplex PCR reads through MiXCR, storing one row per CDR3 protein. This table has over 500,000 distinct CDR3 sequences, 22% appearing once. Turning to this clonotype: As yet, its antigen is unknown.

This CDR3 is built from 15 residues. Trimming shortened V by 0 bases and J by 3 bases, and 12 bases separated the two germline ends. Germline CDR1 KGHSH, CDR2 LQKENI. Stable hyperthyroid donors showed no ophthalmopathy during 18 months follow-up. The PBMCs had their origin in 8.5 to 10 ml of fresh peripheral blood. This clonotype was sampled from a woman aged 18-30 years with stable Graves' hyperthyroidism. Some clones in this sample may be carry-over from other donors' samples. Sequenced sample: peripheral blood. V and J are TRBV18 and TRBJ2-7; D possibly corresponds to TRBD2 (6 bases). Here the CDR3 reads CASSPPYPGDYEQYF. Written as DNA, the CDR3 is TGTGCCAGCTCACCACCGTATCCGGGGGACTACGAGCAGTACTTC.